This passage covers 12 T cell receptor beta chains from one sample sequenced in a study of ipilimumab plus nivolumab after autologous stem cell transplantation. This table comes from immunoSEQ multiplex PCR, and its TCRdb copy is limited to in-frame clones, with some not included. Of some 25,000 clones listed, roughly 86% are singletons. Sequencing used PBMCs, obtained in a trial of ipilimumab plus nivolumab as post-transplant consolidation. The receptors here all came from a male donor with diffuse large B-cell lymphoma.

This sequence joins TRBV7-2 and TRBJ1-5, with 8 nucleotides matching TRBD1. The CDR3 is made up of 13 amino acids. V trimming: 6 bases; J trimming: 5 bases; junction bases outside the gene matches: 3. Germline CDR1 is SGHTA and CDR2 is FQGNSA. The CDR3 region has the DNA TGTGCCAGCAGTTTGGACAGGGATCAGCCCCAGCATTTT. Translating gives CASSLDRDQPQHF.

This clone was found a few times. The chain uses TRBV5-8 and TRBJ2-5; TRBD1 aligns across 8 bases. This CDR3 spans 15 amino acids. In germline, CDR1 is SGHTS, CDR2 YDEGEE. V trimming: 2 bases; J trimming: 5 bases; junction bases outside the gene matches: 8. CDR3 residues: CASSFFQGAVETQYF. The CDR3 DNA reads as TGTGCCAGCAGCTTCTTTCAGGGGGCTGTGGAGACCCAGTACTTC.

The CDR3, as DNA: TGTGCCAGCAGCTTAGAAAGTACTCACCAAAGGGAAGCTTTCTTT. Residues: CASSLESTHQREAFF. The rearrangement links TRBV7-2 to TRBJ1-1; D gene ambiguous. The CDR3 loop spans 15 amino acids. The V end was cut by 1 base, the J end by 8 bases, with 17 bases between. Germline-derived CDR1 and CDR2 are SGHTA and FQGNSA.

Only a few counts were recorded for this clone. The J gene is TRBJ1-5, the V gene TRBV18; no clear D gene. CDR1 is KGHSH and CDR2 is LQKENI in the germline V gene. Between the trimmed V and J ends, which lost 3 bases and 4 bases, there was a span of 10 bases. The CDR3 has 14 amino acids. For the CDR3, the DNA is TGTGCCAGCTCACCGCCTCCCGGGAATCAGCCCCAGCATTTT. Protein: CASSPPPGNQPQHF.

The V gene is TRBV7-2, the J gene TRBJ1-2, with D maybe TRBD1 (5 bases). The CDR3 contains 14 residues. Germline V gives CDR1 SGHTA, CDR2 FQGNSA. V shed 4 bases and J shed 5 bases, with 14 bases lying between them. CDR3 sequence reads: CASSSTAGPYGYTF. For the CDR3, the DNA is TGTGCCAGCAGCTCGACCGCGGGGCCTTATGGCTACACCTTC.

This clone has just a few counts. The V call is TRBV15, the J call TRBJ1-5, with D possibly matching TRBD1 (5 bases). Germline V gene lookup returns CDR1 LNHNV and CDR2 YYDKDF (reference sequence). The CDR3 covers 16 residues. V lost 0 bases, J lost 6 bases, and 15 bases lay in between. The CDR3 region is CATSRDLGVGGQPQHF. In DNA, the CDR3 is TGTGCCACCAGCAGAGATCTGGGGGTTGGGGGTCAGCCCCAGCATTTT.

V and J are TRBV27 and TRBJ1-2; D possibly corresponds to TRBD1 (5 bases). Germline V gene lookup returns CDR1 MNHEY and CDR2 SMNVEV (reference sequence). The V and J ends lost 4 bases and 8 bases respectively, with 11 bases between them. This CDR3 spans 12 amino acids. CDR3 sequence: CASSSQGRGYTF. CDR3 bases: TGTGCCAGCAGTTCCCAGGGAAGAGGCTACACCTTC.

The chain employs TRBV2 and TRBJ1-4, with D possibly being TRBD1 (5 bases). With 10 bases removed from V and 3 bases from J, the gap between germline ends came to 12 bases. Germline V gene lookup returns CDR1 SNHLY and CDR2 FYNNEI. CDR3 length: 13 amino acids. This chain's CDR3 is CATSGTANEKLFF. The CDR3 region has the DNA TGTGCCACCTCCGGGACGGCTAATGAAAAACTGTTTTTT.

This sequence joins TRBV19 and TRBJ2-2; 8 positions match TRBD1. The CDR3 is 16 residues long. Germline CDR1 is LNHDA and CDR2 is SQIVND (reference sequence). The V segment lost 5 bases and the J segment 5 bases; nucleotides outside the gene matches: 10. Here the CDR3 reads CASSSPGQGITGELFF. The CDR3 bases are TGTGCCAGTAGTTCCCCCGGACAGGGTATAACCGGGGAGCTGTTTTTT.

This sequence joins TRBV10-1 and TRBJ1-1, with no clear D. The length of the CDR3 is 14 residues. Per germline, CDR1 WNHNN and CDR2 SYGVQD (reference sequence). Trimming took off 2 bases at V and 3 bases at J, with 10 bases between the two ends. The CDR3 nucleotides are TGCGCCAGCAGTGAGGGACTGGCCGACACTGAAGCTTTCTTT. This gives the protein CASSEGLADTEAFF.

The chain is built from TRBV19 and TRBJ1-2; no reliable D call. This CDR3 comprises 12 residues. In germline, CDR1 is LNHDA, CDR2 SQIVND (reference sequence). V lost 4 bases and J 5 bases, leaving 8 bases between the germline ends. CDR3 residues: CASSTGRYGYTF. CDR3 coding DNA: TGTGCCAGTAGTACAGGACGGTATGGCTACACCTTC.

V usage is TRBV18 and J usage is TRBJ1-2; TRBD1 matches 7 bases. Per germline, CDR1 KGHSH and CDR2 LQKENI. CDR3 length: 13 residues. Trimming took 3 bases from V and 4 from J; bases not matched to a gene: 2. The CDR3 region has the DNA TGTGCCAGCTCACCGGGACAGCTCTATGGCTACACCTTC. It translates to CASSPGQLYGYTF.